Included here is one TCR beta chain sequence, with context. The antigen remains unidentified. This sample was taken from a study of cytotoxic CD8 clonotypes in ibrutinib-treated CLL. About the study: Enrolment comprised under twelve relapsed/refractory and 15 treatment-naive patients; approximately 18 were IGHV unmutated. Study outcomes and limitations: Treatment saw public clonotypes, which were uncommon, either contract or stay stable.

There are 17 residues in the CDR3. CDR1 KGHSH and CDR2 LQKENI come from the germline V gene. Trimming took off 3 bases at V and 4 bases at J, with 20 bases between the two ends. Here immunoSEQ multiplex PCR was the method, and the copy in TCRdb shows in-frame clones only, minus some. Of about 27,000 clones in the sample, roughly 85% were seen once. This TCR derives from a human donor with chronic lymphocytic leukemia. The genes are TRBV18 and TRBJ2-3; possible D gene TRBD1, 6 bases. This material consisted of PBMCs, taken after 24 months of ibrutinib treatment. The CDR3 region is CASSPRRQGGGADTQYF. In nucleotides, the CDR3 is TGTGCCAGCTCACCCCGACGGCAGGGTGGGGGCGCAGATACGCAGTATTTT.